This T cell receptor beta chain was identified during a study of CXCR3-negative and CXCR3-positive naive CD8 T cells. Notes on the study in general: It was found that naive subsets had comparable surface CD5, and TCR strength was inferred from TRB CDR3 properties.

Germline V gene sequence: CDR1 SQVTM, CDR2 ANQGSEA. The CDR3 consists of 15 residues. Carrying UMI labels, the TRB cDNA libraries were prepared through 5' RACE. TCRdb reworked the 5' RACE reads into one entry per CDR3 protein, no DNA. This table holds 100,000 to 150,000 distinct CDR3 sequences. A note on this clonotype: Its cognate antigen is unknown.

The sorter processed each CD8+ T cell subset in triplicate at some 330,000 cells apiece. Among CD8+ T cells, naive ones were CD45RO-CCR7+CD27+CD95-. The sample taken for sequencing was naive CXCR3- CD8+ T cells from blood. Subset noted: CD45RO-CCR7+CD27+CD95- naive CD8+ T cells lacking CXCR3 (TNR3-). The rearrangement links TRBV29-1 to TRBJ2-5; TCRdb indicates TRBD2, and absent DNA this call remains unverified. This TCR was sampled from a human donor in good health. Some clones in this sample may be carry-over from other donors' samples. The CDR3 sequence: CSVVGTSETQETQYF.